The rows below give T cell receptor beta chains drawn from one sample of a study of cytomegalovirus exposure and HLA in healthy donors. Profiling relied on immunoSEQ multiplex PCR, and the TCRdb table lists in-frame clones only, not all of them. The sample has roughly 150,000 clones; approximately 80% are singletons. Specimen: PBMCs. Every receptor here comes from a male donor in good health and CMV-seronegative. CDR3s leave out the opening cysteine and the closing phenylalanine or tryptophan. A D gene is named only where the DNA matches it firmly.

j_gene	d_gene	v_gene	CDR3aa
TRBJ2-3	TRBD1	TRBV5-4	ASSKQGEDTQY
TRBJ1-4	TRBD1	TRBV2	ASMNQGELEKLF
TRBJ1-3	NA	TRBV28	ASSLGQSSGNTIY
TRBJ2-7	TRBD1	TRBV10-1	ASGKTGTGVYEQY
TRBJ1-5	TRBD1	TRBV4-2	ASSQAGGDQPQH
TRBJ1-1	TRBD1	TRBV5-4	ASTKDRPSTEAF
TRBJ1-1	NA	TRBV28	ASSFWAGGAF
TRBJ2-1	TRBD2	TRBV5-8	ASSRSGGKGIEQF
TRBJ2-6	TRBD1	TRBV29-1	SVGDRASGANVLT
TRBJ2-2	NA	TRBV6-5	ASSYRQGNTGELF
TRBJ1-3	TRBD1	TRBV6-1	ASSEVLGRQGSGNTIY
TRBJ1-1	NA	TRBV7-2	ASSRRNTEAF
TRBJ2-7	NA	TRBV29-1	SVGTESYEQY
TRBJ2-3	NA	TRBV7-8	ASSRTRGGDTQY
TRBJ1-1	NA	TRBV5-4	ASSLDSAEAF
NA	TRBD1	TRBV18	ASSPPLTGSPYEQY
TRBJ2-5	NA	TRBV5-8	ASSRDTASETQY
TRBJ1-1	NA	TRBV19	ASSIGQMNTEAF
TRBJ2-5	TRBD2	TRBV29-1	SVGDQVSGVPGTQY
TRBJ1-2	TRBD1	TRBV4-3	ASSQDMEGAVGYT
TRBJ2-7	TRBD2	TRBV4-2	ASSPGTEAGGGGSSYEQY
TRBJ2-1	NA	TRBV27	ASSPGGGRYNEQF
TRBJ2-3	NA	TRBV5-4	ASSLTTGSDTQY
TRBJ2-7	TRBD1	TRBV11-2	ASSPGQGTFKNFYEQY
TRBJ1-3	NA	TRBV6-1	AILQEAGNTIY
TRBJ2-2	NA	TRBV27	ASSPSAPKNTGELF
TRBJ1-2	NA	TRBV19	ASKGDFYGYT
TRBJ2-5	NA	TRBV14	ASSQEAVTQY
TRBJ1-5	TRBD1	TRBV4-2	ASSQDGQDRHQPQH
TRBJ1-1	TRBD1	TRBV7-8	ASSRRQGRNTEAF
TRBJ2-7	NA	TRBV5-5	ASSLGDTLYEQY
TRBJ2-2	TRBD2	TRBV6-1	ASSELAGVNTGELF